This T cell receptor beta chain was sequenced during a study of T cell responses to AZD1222 COVID-19 vaccine. Turning to this clone: Its antigen is not known.

Clones were read by immunoSEQ multiplex PCR, and TCRdb kept only the in-frame ones, dropping some. Here the sample spans fewer than 250,000 clones, 85% to 95% being singletons. Study findings and constraints: Unmutated regions of variants are reportedly targeted by nearly half of spike-specific TCRs.

Trimming at V came to 2 bases and at J to 2 bases, leaving 4 bases not matched to a gene. CDR3 size: 16 residues. Looked up from germline, CDR1 is MNHEY and CDR2 is SMNVEV (reference sequence). The receptor was isolated from an adult in good health. The rearrangement links TRBV27 to TRBJ2-1; 9 bases are shared with TRBD1. The sample consisted of peripheral blood, taken on day 0 of AZD1222 vaccination. CDR3 nucleotide sequence: TGTGCCAGCAGTTTAGCCGGGACAGGGCCCTACAATGAGCAGTTCTTC. Protein product: CASSLAGTGPYNEQFF.